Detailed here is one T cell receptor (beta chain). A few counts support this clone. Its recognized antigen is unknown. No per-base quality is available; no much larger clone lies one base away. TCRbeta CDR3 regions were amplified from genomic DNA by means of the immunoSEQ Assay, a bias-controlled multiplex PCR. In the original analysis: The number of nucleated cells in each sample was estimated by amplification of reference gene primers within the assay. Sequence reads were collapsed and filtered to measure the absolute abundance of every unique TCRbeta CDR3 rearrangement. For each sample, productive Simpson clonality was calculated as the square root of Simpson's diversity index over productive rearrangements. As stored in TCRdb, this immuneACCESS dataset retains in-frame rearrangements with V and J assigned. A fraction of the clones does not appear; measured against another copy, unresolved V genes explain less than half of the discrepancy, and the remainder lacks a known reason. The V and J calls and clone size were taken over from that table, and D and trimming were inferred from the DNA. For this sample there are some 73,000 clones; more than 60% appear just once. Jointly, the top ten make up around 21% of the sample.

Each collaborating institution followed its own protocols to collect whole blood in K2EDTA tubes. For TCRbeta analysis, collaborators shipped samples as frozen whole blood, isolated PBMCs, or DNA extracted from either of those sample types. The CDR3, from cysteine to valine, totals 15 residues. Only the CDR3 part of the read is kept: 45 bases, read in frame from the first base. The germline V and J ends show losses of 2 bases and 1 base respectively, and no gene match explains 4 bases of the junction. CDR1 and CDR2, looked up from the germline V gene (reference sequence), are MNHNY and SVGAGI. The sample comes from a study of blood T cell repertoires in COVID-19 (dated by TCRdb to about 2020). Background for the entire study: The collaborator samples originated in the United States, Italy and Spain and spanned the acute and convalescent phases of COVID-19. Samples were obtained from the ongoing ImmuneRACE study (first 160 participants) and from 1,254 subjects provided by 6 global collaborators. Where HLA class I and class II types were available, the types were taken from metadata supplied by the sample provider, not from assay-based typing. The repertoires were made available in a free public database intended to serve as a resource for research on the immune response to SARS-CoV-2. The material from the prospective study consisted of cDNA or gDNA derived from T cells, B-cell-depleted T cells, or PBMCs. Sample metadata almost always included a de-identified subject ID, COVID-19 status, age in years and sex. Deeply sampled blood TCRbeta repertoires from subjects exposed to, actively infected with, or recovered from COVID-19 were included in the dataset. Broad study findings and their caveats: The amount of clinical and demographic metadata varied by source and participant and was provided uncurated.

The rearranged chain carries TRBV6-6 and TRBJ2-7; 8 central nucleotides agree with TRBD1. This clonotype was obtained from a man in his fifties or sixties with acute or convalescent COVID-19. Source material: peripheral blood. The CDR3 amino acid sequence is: CASSYDRGSSYEQYV. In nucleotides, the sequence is TGTGCCAGCAGTTACGACAGGGGTTCTTCCTACGAGCAGTACGTC.